The clone carrying this T cell receptor (beta chain) has just a few counts. Its antigen is still unknown. These data originate in a study of immune evolution from preneoplasia to lung adenocarcinoma. General study points: From normal lung to invasive adenocarcinoma, top clone frequencies appeared to decrease. Normal lung had highest clonality; later lesions appeared denser, more diverse.

Generated by immunoSEQ multiplex PCR, the TCRdb table keeps only in-frame clones and is missing some. Of thousands of clones in the sample, around four fifths were seen once. Two lung cancer pathologists independently confirmed each histologic diagnosis. The receptor was derived from a person aged 70 to 85 with lung adenocarcinoma. Input material: FFPE adjacent normal lung tissue.

CDR3 sequence: CASSLGGLGGNQPQHF. CDR3 DNA sequence: TGTGCCAGCAGCTTGGGGGGCCTGGGGGGCAATCAGCCCCAGCATTTT. This chain uses TRBV5-6 with TRBJ1-5; weak D call: TRBD1 (5 bases). Trimming left V 0 bases short and J 2 bases short, with 12 bases between. Germline V gives CDR1 SGHDT, CDR2 YYEEEE. The CDR3 spans 16 residues.